These 27 T cell receptor beta chains originate from one sample sequenced in a study of CD8+ T cells in alopecia areata (dated by TCRdb to 2016 to 2019). CD4+ cells from five biomarker-study patients were further sorted into CD25+CD127- cells. The method was the immunoSEQ multiplex PCR assay. RNA was extracted from all samples and reverse transcribed into cDNA as template for TCR sequencing. TCRdb provides this immuneACCESS table in a form limited to in-frame rearrangements. Some clones are lacking; in checked studies, under half of them reflect an unresolved V gene, and why the rest are absent is not known. The sample table lists some 20,000 clones, roughly two thirds of them with a count of one. The top ten clones comprise 4.5% of the sample. The source material was CD4+ Tregs sorted from blood. The receptors come from a human donor with alopecia areata.

This clone was observed a handful of times. The rearrangement joins TRBV6-6 to TRBJ2-5, with 9 bases aligning to TRBD1. The CDR3 has 16 amino acids. Per germline, CDR1 MNHNY and CDR2 SVGAGI (reference sequence). V trimming: 7 bases; J trimming: 3 bases; junction bases outside the gene matches: 12. CDR3 coding DNA: TGTGCCAGCACTCCTCAGGGGACAGGGTTCGAAGAGACCCAGTACTTC. Its protein is CASTPQGTGFEETQYF.

This chain joins TRBV27 and TRBJ2-7; no clear D. V was pared by 3 bases and J by 8 bases, with 8 bases between. This CDR3 region has 11 residues. The germline gives CDR1 MNHEY, CDR2 SMNVEV (reference sequence). CDR3 in amino acids: CASSFSNKQYF. CDR3 nucleotides: TGTGCCAGCAGTTTCTCGAACAAGCAGTACTTC.

The rearrangement joins TRBV27 to TRBJ2-2; 8 bases map to TRBD1. The CDR3 spans 14 residues. The trim removed 5 bases at V and 5 bases at J, leaving 4 bases unmatched. In germline, CDR1 is MNHEY, CDR2 SMNVEV (reference sequence). The CDR3 nucleotides are TGTGCCAGCAGTCCCAGGGGGCTTACCGGGGAGCTGTTTTTT. As protein: CASSPRGLTGELFF.

This clone was picked up one time. The V and J genes are TRBV2 and TRBJ1-6; TRBD1 aligns across 7 bases. V gave up 6 bases and J gave up 7 bases; unmatched junction bases: 6. Germline loops: CDR1 SNHLY, CDR2 FYNNEI. This CDR3 contains 14 residues. The chain's CDR3 is CASRGGTANSPLHF. The DNA of the CDR3 is TGTGCCAGCAGAGGTGGGACAGCAAATTCACCCCTCCACTTT.

This clone was counted between two and nine times. The V and J genes are TRBV5-1 and TRBJ2-5; 10 positions agree with TRBD1. Per germline, CDR1 SGHRS and CDR2 YFSETQ. The CDR3 is 17 amino acids. The trim removed 0 bases at V and 5 bases at J, leaving 10 bases unmatched. The CDR3 is CASSLVVGTGEGETQYF. CDR3 bases: TGCGCCAGCAGCTTGGTCGTGGGGACAGGGGAAGGCGAGACCCAGTACTTC.

The gene calls are TRBV7-9 and TRBJ2-7; D may be TRBD1 (6 bases). Trimming shortened V by 2 bases and J by 3 bases, and 14 bases separated the two germline ends. This CDR3 is 15 amino acids long. In germline, CDR1 is SEHNR, CDR2 FQNEAQ (reference sequence). CDR3 bases: TGTGCCAGCAGCTTAAGGGACGACAGGATCTACGAGCAGTACTTC. It specifies CASSLRDDRIYEQYF.

Concerning this clone itself: At one end, the junction sequence differs from germline, possibly due to a read error. The chain is built from TRBV7-2 and TRBJ2-7; 9 nucleotides align to TRBD2. This CDR3 is built from 15 residues. Germline V gene lookup returns CDR1 SGHTA and CDR2 FQGNSA. In DNA form, the CDR3 reads TGTGCCAGCAGATTAGCGGGGGTGAGCTCCTACGAGCAGTACTTC. Its translation: CASRLAGVSSYEQYF.

This clone turned up a few times. The V call is TRBV2, the J call TRBJ2-1, with D perhaps matching TRBD1 or TRBD2 (5 bases each). CDR3 size: 12 residues. Between the trimmed V and J ends, which lost 4 bases and 10 bases, there was a span of 11 bases. The germline CDR1 and CDR2 sequences are SNHLY and FYNNEI. In nucleotides, the CDR3 is TGTGCCAGCAGTGGGGACGGTGGGGAGCAGTTCTTC. This codes for CASSGDGGEQFF.

This chain joins TRBV5-6 and TRBJ2-3; 7 bases are a match to TRBD1. This CDR3 is 17 amino acids long. J lost 3 bases, V lost 2 bases, and 12 bases had no gene match. CDR1 and CDR2 from the germline V gene are SGHDT and YYEEEE. The chain's CDR3 is CASSFPRDSLSTDTQYF. The CDR3 region has the DNA TGTGCCAGCAGCTTCCCCCGGGACAGCTTGAGTACAGATACGCAGTATTTT.

This clone has more than one count but fewer than ten. This sequence joins TRBV28 and TRBJ2-1; 7 positions match TRBD2. Trimming at V came to 5 bases and at J to 1 base, leaving 5 bases not matched to a gene. This CDR3 region has 15 residues. From germline, CDR1 is MDHEN and CDR2 SYDVKM. The CDR3 region is CASSPQRDSYNEQFF. In nucleotides, the CDR3 is TGTGCCAGCAGTCCCCAGCGGGATTCCTACAATGAGCAGTTCTTC. Combining the CDR3 with reference TRBV28 and TRBJ2-1 gives the whole variable domain DVKVTQSSRYLVKRTGEKVFLECVQDMDHENMFWYRQDPGLGLRLIYFSYDVKMKEKGDIPEGYSVSREKKERFSLILESASTNQTSMYLCASSPQRDSYNEQFFGPGTRLTVL.

J is TRBJ2-1 and V is TRBV19; D is possibly TRBD1 (5 bases). Germline V gene sequence: CDR1 LNHDA, CDR2 SQIVND (reference sequence). This CDR3 contains 15 residues. Trimming took 5 bases from V and 10 from J, leaving 21 bases between them. The CDR3 loop reads CASSAVTGHASEQFF. Written as DNA, the CDR3 is TGTGCCAGTAGTGCTGTGACTGGACACGCTTCCGAGCAGTTCTTC.

This clone was detected only a few times. CDR3 nucleotides: TGTGCCAGCAGCTCGAGAGAACATAGCAATCAGCCCCAGCATTTT. It is translated as CASSSREHSNQPQHF. The rearrangement uses TRBV7-8 and TRBJ1-5; D is unclear. CDR1 is SGHVS, CDR2 FQNEAQ, per germline. With 4 bases removed from V and 0 bases from J, the gap between germline ends came to 10 bases. This CDR3 spans 15 amino acids.

The chain employs TRBV7-2 and TRBJ1-1, with unresolved D. Germline CDR1 is SGHTA and CDR2 is FQGNSA. The germline V and J ends were trimmed by 0 bases and 1 base, with 6 bases remaining between them. This CDR3 region has 14 residues. DNA of the CDR3: TGTGCCAGCAGCTTAGCCAGCTGGAACACTGAAGCTTTCTTT. Amino acids: CASSLASWNTEAFF.

The chain links TRBV15 to TRBJ2-4; D not certain. Trimming took 0 bases from V and 1 from J, leaving 10 bases between them. The CDR3 runs to 16 residues. Looked up from germline, CDR1 is LNHNV and CDR2 is YYDKDF (reference sequence). CDR3 residues: CATSRDLGSAKNIQYF. In nucleotides, the CDR3 is TGTGCCACCAGCAGAGACCTAGGAAGTGCCAAAAACATTCAGTACTTC.

CDR3 sequence (DNA): TGTGCCAGCAGCTTAGGATCAGCGGGTGAGCAGTACTTC. Amino acid sequence: CASSLGSAGEQYF. J is TRBJ2-7 and V is TRBV11-2; the D gene is possibly TRBD2 (6 bases). Trimming removed 1 base from V and 7 bases from J, with 11 bases in between. Germline V CDR1 and CDR2: SGHAT, FQNNGV. The length of the CDR3 is 13 residues.

In its sample, this clone was seen a few times. This chain connects TRBV11-2 to TRBJ1-2; D call uncertain. Germline CDR1 is SGHAT and CDR2 is FQNNGV. The V end lost 2 bases, the J end lost 1 base, and 11 bases lay between the germline ends. This CDR3 contains 15 residues. In nucleotides, the CDR3 is TGTGCCAGCAGCTTAAAATCCGGCTTTAACTATGGCTACACCTTC. This sequence encodes CASSLKSGFNYGYTF.

V gene TRBV29-1 combines with J gene TRBJ2-5; no clear D gene. This CDR3 region has 12 residues. V dropped 2 bases and J dropped 4 bases, with 8 bases sitting between them. Germline V gives CDR1 SQVTM, CDR2 ANQGSEA. The DNA of the CDR3 is TGCAGCGTTGAAATTGAGAGAGAGACCCAGTACTTC. It encodes CSVEIERETQYF.

The sample holds a few counts of this clone. The genes are TRBV10-3 and TRBJ2-2; weak D call: TRBD2 (6 bases). Trimming removed 7 bases from V and 3 bases from J, with 12 bases in between. From germline, CDR1 is ENHRY and CDR2 SYGVKD. This CDR3 is 14 amino acids long. The CDR3 protein is CAINGGVDTGELFF. DNA for the CDR3: TGTGCCATCAACGGAGGGGTAGACACCGGGGAGCTGTTTTTT.

This CDR3 is CAWSDRGTGELFF. CDR3 coding DNA: TGTGCCTGGAGTGACCGGGGCACCGGGGAGCTGTTTTTT. The chain carries TRBV30 and TRBJ2-2, with a tentative D call TRBD2 (5 bases). V was trimmed by 1 base and J by 4 bases, leaving 7 bases between them. The CDR3 runs to 13 residues. Germline CDR1 reads GTSNPN; CDR2 reads SVGIG (reference sequence).

This chain uses TRBV29-1 with TRBJ2-7, with 7 bases matching TRBD1. The CDR3 runs to 11 residues. CDR1 and CDR2 from the germline V gene are SQVTM and ANQGSEA. Unmatched junction bases numbered 5, after V lost 6 bases and J lost 6 bases. This CDR3 reads CSVGQQGEQYF. In nucleotides, the CDR3 is TGCAGCGTGGGACAGCAAGGCGAGCAGTACTTC.

The CDR3 sequence is CASSANRRTLSYNEQFF. The DNA of the CDR3 is TGTGCCAGCAGCGCAAACCGGAGGACCCTCTCCTACAATGAGCAGTTCTTC. The chain uses TRBV6-4 and TRBJ2-1, with D tentatively TRBD2 (5 bases). The CDR3 is made up of 17 amino acids. Germline V CDR1 and CDR2: MRHNA, SNTAGT. V gave up 6 bases and J gave up 0 bases, with 18 bases separating them.

This clone was seen a few times. The chain carries TRBV28 and TRBJ1-3, with D possibly matching TRBD1 (5 bases). Germline V lookup: CDR1 MDHEN, CDR2 SYDVKM. Trimming took 2 bases from V and 2 from J, leaving 10 bases between them. CDR3 length equals 15 residues. CDR3 in DNA: TGTGCCAGCAGTTTAAGGGGAATTGCTGGAAACACCATATATTTT. Translating gives CASSLRGIAGNTIYF.

This clone was seen a few times. The CDR3 reads CAPWDRRTNEQYF. The CDR3, as DNA: TGCGCCCCTTGGGACAGGCGGACTAACGAGCAGTACTTC. The chain joins TRBV23-1 to TRBJ2-5, with 8 bases fitting TRBD1. Matching the DNA end better, TRBJ2-7 makes the J call doubtful. TRBV23-1 is an ORF, with its function uncertain. The CDR3 sequence is 13 residues long.

This clone was seen only a few times. Written as DNA, the CDR3 is TGTGCCAGCAGTGTTTCGCGACAGGGGGACGAGCAGTACTTC. Encoded protein: CASSVSRQGDEQYF. This rearrangement joins TRBV6-1 to TRBJ2-7; 9 bases are a match to TRBD1. The CDR3 has 14 amino acids. V lost 4 bases, J lost 5 bases, and 6 bases stayed unmatched. Germline-derived CDR1 and CDR2 are MNHNS and SASEGT.

There are a few counts of this clone. The chain has TRBV7-2 and TRBJ1-1, with D uncertain. Trimming cost V 2 bases and J 5 bases, with 12 bases left between them. The CDR3 has 14 amino acids. The germline V gene encodes CDR1 SGHTA and CDR2 FQGNSA. CDR3 coding DNA: TGTGCCAGCAGCTTATACGAGGGATGGACTGAAGCTTTCTTT. This encodes CASSLYEGWTEAFF.

This chain joins TRBV10-1 and TRBJ1-1; TRBD1 matches 10 bases. Per the germline V gene, CDR1 is WNHNN and CDR2 is SYGVQD (reference sequence). The V gene end was trimmed by 0 bases and the J gene end by 4 bases; junction bases not matched to a gene: 2. The CDR3 length is 15 residues. The CDR3 DNA sequence: TGCGCCAGCAGTGAGTCCGGGACAGGGGCCACTGAAGCTTTCTTT. As protein: CASSESGTGATEAFF.

The chain recombines TRBV30 with TRBJ1-1; 7 positions match TRBD1. Losses at the gene ends were 8 bases for V and 6 bases for J; bases not matched to a gene: 12. The CDR3 extends over 13 amino acids. The germline gives CDR1 GTSNPN, CDR2 SVGIG (reference sequence). This chain's CDR3 is CAGNRGWVSEAFF. The CDR3 nucleotides read TGTGCCGGTAACAGGGGCTGGGTATCTGAAGCTTTCTTT.